This T cell receptor (beta chain) comes out of a study of blood T cell repertoires in COVID-19. As for the study in general: Acute and convalescent COVID-19 specimens originated in the United States, Italy and Spain. Sources were T cells, B-cell-depleted T cells, or PBMCs; the material itself was cDNA or gDNA.

Per the germline V gene, CDR1 is GTSNPN and CDR2 is SVGIG (reference sequence). The CDR3 covers 17 residues. The V and J ends lost 3 bases and 0 bases, in that order; junction bases with no gene match: 8. Authors' data handling: Counts of nucleated cells, estimated from reference gene primer amplification, were obtained. Libraries were prepared by immunoSEQ multiplex PCR; TCRdb keeps only in-frame clonotypes and omits some of them. V and J calls plus clone size are reproduced from that table; the DNA served to infer D and trimming. The data show under 350,000 clones, 75% to 90% seen once. The chain is built from TRBV30 and TRBJ1-6; TRBD1 aligns across 7 bases. The origin of this receptor is a man aged 40-49 years with acute or convalescent COVID-19. Specimen: peripheral blood. As DNA, the CDR3 is TGTGCCTGGAGCGAGAAGACAGGGAGCTCCTATAATTCACCCCTCCACTTT. Amino acid sequence: CAWSEKTGSSYNSPLHF.